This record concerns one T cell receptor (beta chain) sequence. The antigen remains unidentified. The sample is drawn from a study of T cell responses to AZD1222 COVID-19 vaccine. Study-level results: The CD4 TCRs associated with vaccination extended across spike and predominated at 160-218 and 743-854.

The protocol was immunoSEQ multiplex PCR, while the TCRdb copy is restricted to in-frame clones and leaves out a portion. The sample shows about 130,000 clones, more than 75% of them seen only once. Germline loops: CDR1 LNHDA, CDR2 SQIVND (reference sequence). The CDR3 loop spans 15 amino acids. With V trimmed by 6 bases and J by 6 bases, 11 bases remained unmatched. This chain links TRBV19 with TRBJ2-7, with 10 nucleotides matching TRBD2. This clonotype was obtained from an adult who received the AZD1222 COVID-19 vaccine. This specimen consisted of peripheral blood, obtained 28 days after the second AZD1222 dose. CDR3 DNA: TGTGCCAGTAGAGGAGCTAGCGGGAGTCTGGGCGAGCAGTACTTC. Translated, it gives CASRGASGSLGEQYF.